Below, 15 T cell receptor beta chains from the same sample are listed, as sequenced in a study of blood T cell repertoires in COVID-19. Data came from immunoSEQ multiplex PCR; TCRdb stores just in-frame clones and leaves some out. The repertoire holds approximately 100,000 clones, with roughly 90% as singletons. Sequencing used peripheral blood. These receptors were collected from a woman in her sixties or seventies with acute or convalescent COVID-19.

V is TRBV2 and J is TRBJ1-2; 7 bases are shared with TRBD1. CDR1 is SNHLY, CDR2 FYNNEI, per germline. This CDR3 contains 13 residues. With V trimmed by 5 bases and J by 5 bases, 5 bases remained unmatched. The CDR3 region has the DNA TGTGCCAGCAGTACTGACAGGGAATATGGCTACACCTTC. Translation gives CASSTDREYGYTF.

This rearrangement joins TRBV29-1 to TRBJ2-7, with 7 positions matching TRBD1. The V and J ends lost 0 bases and 3 bases, in that order; junction bases with no gene match: 5. CDR1 and CDR2 (germline): SQVTM, ANQGSEA. The CDR3 has 14 residues. CDR3 DNA sequence: TGCAGCGTTGAAGAAAGGACAGGAAACTACGAGCAGTACTTC. Translating gives CSVEERTGNYEQYF.

The V and J genes are TRBV5-4 and TRBJ2-1; 8 bases are shared with TRBD2. Germline V gene sequence: CDR1 SGHNT, CDR2 YYREEE (reference sequence). The CDR3 has 14 amino acids. Germline trimming cut 0 bases from V and 10 bases from J; bases unmatched to any gene: 6. The CDR3 DNA follows: TGTGCCAGCAGCTTGGCGGGAGGGAAGCAGGAGCAGTTCTTC. This encodes CASSLAGGKQEQFF.

This clone was detected only a few times. The chain is built from TRBV29-1 and TRBJ1-2, with TRBD1 identical over 8 bases. V was clipped by 4 bases and J by 4 bases; unmatched bases: 5. This CDR3 is 13 amino acids long. From germline, CDR1 is SQVTM and CDR2 ANQGSEA. The CDR3 sequence is CSVGDRPGYGYTF. DNA of the CDR3: TGCAGCGTTGGGGACAGGCCGGGCTATGGCTACACCTTC.

This chain uses TRBV19 with TRBJ2-2, with 12 positions matching TRBD2. The length of the CDR3 is 19 residues. Germline V gene lookup returns CDR1 LNHDA and CDR2 SQIVND (reference sequence). V dropped 0 bases and J dropped 7; count of bases not matched to a gene: 12. Here the CDR3 reads CASSIERLAGVIFVGELFF. Written as DNA, the CDR3 is TGTGCCAGTAGTATAGAGCGACTAGCGGGAGTTATATTCGTCGGGGAGCTGTTTTTT.

The rearrangement joins TRBV28 to TRBJ2-3; a possible D gene is TRBD2 (6 bases). The V gene's germline CDR1 is MDHEN and CDR2 SYDVKM. The CDR3 covers 15 residues. V lost 3 bases to trimming and J lost 2 bases, with 12 bases between them. Here the CDR3 DNA reads TGTGCCAGCAGTTTGGGAGGCACCTTCACAGATACGCAGTATTTT. Translation gives CASSLGGTFTDTQYF.

This clone was seen only once. The V call is TRBV28, the J call TRBJ1-5; D remains ambiguous. The CDR3 totals 12 residues. Deletions cut 5 bases from V and 0 bases from J, with 2 bases between. Germline V gene lookup returns CDR1 MDHEN and CDR2 SYDVKM. CDR3 nucleotide sequence: TGTGCCAGCAGTCATAGCAATCAGCCCCAGCATTTT. It encodes CASSHSNQPQHF.

The chain recombines TRBV11-2 with TRBJ1-3; D call uncertain. The V and J ends lost 3 bases and 4 bases respectively, with 7 bases between them. The CDR3 length is 13 residues. CDR1 and CDR2 (germline): SGHAT, FQNNGV. Written as DNA, the CDR3 is TGTGCCAGCAGCTTGGGCAACGGAAACACCATATATTTT. Translated: CASSLGNGNTIYF.

The chain is built from TRBV2 and TRBJ1-5; TRBD1 might be the D (6 bases). CDR1 and CDR2 from the germline V gene are SNHLY and FYNNEI. The CDR3 is 14 residues long. Trimming stripped 6 bases from V and 4 bases from J, with 13 bases between. Here the CDR3 reads CASRYRDTNQPQHF. The DNA for the CDR3 is TGTGCCAGCAGGTACAGGGACACTAATCAGCCCCAGCATTTT. The variable domain in full, with the rest retrieved from reference TRBV2 and TRBJ1-5, is EPEVTQTPSHQVTQMGQEVILRCVPISNHLYFYWYRQILGQKVEFLVSFYNNEISEKSEIFDDQFSVERPDGSNFTLKIRSTKLEDSAMYFCASRYRDTNQPQHFGDGTRLSIL.

This clone has only one observation. This sequence joins TRBV18 and TRBJ2-2, with 8 nucleotides matching TRBD2. The CDR3 is made up of 16 amino acids. With V trimmed by 1 base and J by 1 base, 2 bases remained unmatched. Germline CDR1 is KGHSH and CDR2 is LQKENI. The CDR3 region is CASSPRSGGNTGELFF. In DNA form, the CDR3 reads TGTGCCAGCTCACCACGGAGCGGGGGGAACACCGGGGAGCTGTTTTTT. Drawing the rest from reference TRBV18 and TRBJ2-2, the complete variable domain is NAGVMQNPRHLVRRRGQEARLRCSPMKGHSHVYWYRQLPEEGLKFMVYLQKENIIDESGMPKERFSAEFPKEGPSILRIQQVVRGDSAAYFCASSPRSGGNTGELFFGEGSRLTVL.

The J gene is TRBJ2-5, the V gene TRBV7-2; tentatively, D is TRBD2 (6 bases). Germline-derived CDR1 and CDR2 are SGHTA and FQGNSA. V was shortened by 7 bases and J by 5 bases, with 17 bases between the two germline ends. The CDR3 extends over 14 amino acids. The CDR3 here is CASTPLGGWETQYF. In DNA form, the CDR3 reads TGTGCCAGCACTCCTCTTGGGGGGTGGGAGACCCAGTACTTC.

The rearrangement links TRBV18 to TRBJ2-5, with TRBD2 matching 8 bases. CDR1 and CDR2 (germline): KGHSH, LQKENI. Unmatched junction bases numbered 6, after V lost 6 bases and J lost 3 bases. This CDR3 has 14 residues. The CDR3 reads CASSNNGGEETQYF. The CDR3 coding sequence is TGTGCCAGCTCCAACAACGGGGGGGAAGAGACCCAGTACTTC.

V and J are TRBV19 and TRBJ1-3; the match to TRBD1 covers 7 bases. The CDR3 loop spans 12 amino acids. Trimming cost V 7 bases and J 7 bases; bases outside gene matches: 4. CDR1 is LNHDA, CDR2 SQIVND, per germline (reference sequence). The CDR3 DNA follows: TGTGCCAGTAAACAGGGGACGAACACCATATATTTT. Translation: CASKQGTNTIYF.

This chain uses TRBV15 with TRBJ2-7; 11 bases align to TRBD2. The CDR3 contains 15 residues. V dropped 4 bases and J dropped 5; count of bases not matched to a gene: 7. Germline lookup yields CDR1 LNHNV and CDR2 YYDKDF (reference sequence). This CDR3 reads CATSKSTSGTNEQYF. The CDR3 bases are TGTGCCACCAGCAAGTCGACTAGCGGGACAAACGAGCAGTACTTC.

The chain combines TRBV28 with TRBJ2-3, with 11 bases matching TRBD2. Germline loops: CDR1 MDHEN, CDR2 SYDVKM. V shed 5 bases, J shed 0 bases, and the junction held 13 bases outside the gene matches. This CDR3 is 19 amino acids long. The CDR3 here is CASSPPLLAGGSSTDTQYF. DNA for the CDR3: TGTGCCAGCAGTCCTCCTCTTCTAGCGGGAGGATCCAGCACAGATACGCAGTATTTT.